This entry lists 23 T cell receptor beta chains sequenced from one sample in a study of CD8 T cells in ankylosing spondylitis. From the 5' RACE reads, TCRdb called clonotypes with MiXCR, one entry per CDR3 protein. The sample holds around 75,000 distinct CDR3 sequences, approximately 5.3% seen once. The sample comprised blood, either unsorted or a sorted T cell fraction (not recorded which). These receptors came from a male donor with ankylosing spondylitis or in good health (not recorded which).

The chain uses TRBV3-1 and TRBJ2-3, with a possible D match to TRBD2 (6 bases). Germline loops: CDR1 LGHDT, CDR2 YNNKEL (reference sequence). CDR3 length: 16 amino acids. V lost 2 bases, J lost 4 bases, and 16 bases lay in between. This chain's CDR3 is CASSQMGTSGADTQYF. CDR3 bases: TGTGCCAGCAGCCAAATGGGGACTTCCGGGGCAGATACGCAGTATTTT.

This clonotype was counted at least ten times. V gene TRBV12-3 or TRBV12-4 combines with J gene TRBJ2-2, with 7 positions matching TRBD1. V lost 6 bases to trimming and J lost 4 bases; unmatched junction nucleotides: 5. The CDR3 is 14 amino acids. CDR3 nucleotide sequence: TGTGCCAGCAGGACAGGGAGCGCCACCGGGGAGCTGTTTTTT. Translating gives CASRTGSATGELFF.

This clonotype was observed many times. J is TRBJ1-6 and V is TRBV20-1; D might be TRBD1 (5 bases). The CDR3 spans 14 residues. Trimming took 4 bases from V and 8 from J, leaving 15 bases between them. Germline CDR1 DFQATT, CDR2 SNEGSKA (reference sequence). In DNA form, the CDR3 reads TGCAGTGCTACCCCGACAGATGGAGATTCACCCCTCCACTTT. This encodes CSATPTDGDSPLHF.

In its sample, this clonotype was seen many times. The chain joins TRBV11-3 to TRBJ2-2; D remains ambiguous. The CDR3 runs to 15 residues. V gave up 1 base and J gave up 1 base, with 7 bases separating them. Germline CDR1 and CDR2: SGHNT and YENEEA. The CDR3 coding sequence is TGTGCCAGCAGCTTAGGAGGAGTGAACACCGGGGAGCTGTTTTTT. It yields the protein CASSLGGVNTGELFF.

This clonotype came up many times. J is TRBJ2-2 and V is TRBV5-1; D gene ambiguous. The germline V gene encodes CDR1 SGHRS and CDR2 YFSETQ. Trimming pared 2 bases from V and 0 bases from J, leaving 5 bases between. This CDR3 region has 14 residues. CDR3 residues: CASSFDTNTGELFF. The CDR3 coding sequence is TGCGCCAGCAGCTTTGACACGAACACCGGGGAGCTGTTTTTT.

CDR3 coding DNA: TGTGCCAGCTCACCACCGGCCGGGGGCAACAATCAGCCCCAGCATTTT. Protein product: CASSPPAGGNNQPQHF. This rearrangement joins TRBV18 to TRBJ1-5, with D tentatively TRBD1 (6 bases). V was cut by 0 bases and J by 3 bases, with 12 bases left in between. The CDR3 runs 16 residues. Germline CDR1 KGHSH, CDR2 LQKENI.

This clonotype has ten or more counts. CDR3 nucleotide sequence: TGTGCCAGCAGCCCGACGGCCTGGAACCAAGAGACCCAGTACTTC. Its protein product is CASSPTAWNQETQYF. This rearrangement joins TRBV13 to TRBJ2-5; D gene unclear. V lost 5 bases to trimming and J lost 0 bases, with 13 bases between them. The length of the CDR3 is 15 residues. Germline values: CDR1 PRHDT, CDR2 FYEKMQ (reference sequence). Looking up the rest from reference TRBV13 and TRBJ2-5 gives the full variable domain: AAGVIQSPRHLIKEKRETATLKCYPIPRHDTVYWYQQGPGQDPQFLISFYEKMQSDKGSIPDRFSAQQFSDYHSELNMSSLELGDSALYFCASSPTAWNQETQYFGPGTRLLVL.

V is TRBV5-1 and J is TRBJ1-4; D is uncertain. The V and J ends lost 5 bases and 4 bases respectively, with 9 bases between them. CDR3 length: 13 residues. Germline-derived CDR1 and CDR2 are SGHRS and YFSETQ. The CDR3 region is CASRRRDNEKLFF. The DNA for the CDR3 is TGCGCCAGCAGGAGGCGAGATAATGAAAAACTGTTTTTT.

At least ten counts were recorded for this clonotype. J is TRBJ2-3 and V is TRBV10-1; 10 bases map to TRBD2. This CDR3 contains 14 residues. The V gene end was trimmed by 3 bases and the J gene end by 4 bases; junction bases not matched to a gene: 1. Germline V lookup: CDR1 WNHNN, CDR2 SYGVQD (reference sequence). This CDR3 is CASSETSGADTQYF. CDR3 bases: TGCGCCAGCAGTGAAACTAGCGGGGCAGATACGCAGTATTTT.

This clonotype was picked up many times. V is TRBV2 and J is TRBJ2-3, with 9 bases lining up with TRBD2. The CDR3 spans 15 residues. J gave up 1 base and V 7 bases, and 6 bases lay outside the gene matches. Germline V gene sequence: CDR1 SNHLY, CDR2 FYNNEI. CDR3 nucleotides: TGTGCCAGCACCCGGACTAGCGCCGGCACAGATACGCAGTATTTT. Its protein product is CASTRTSAGTDTQYF.

This clonotype was found once. This may come from a read error, since a much larger clone is one base off. The chain links TRBV6-2 or TRBV6-3 to TRBJ1-1; 8 positions agree with TRBD1. This CDR3 is built from 13 residues. CDR1 is MNHEY, CDR2 SVGEGT, per germline. Trimming removed 10 bases from V and 3 bases from J; junction bases left unmatched: 7. The CDR3: CANKTGVDTEAFF. Here the CDR3 DNA reads TGTGCCAACAAGACAGGGGTTGACACTGAAGCTTTCTTT.

This clonotype appeared many times. V gene TRBV9 combines with J gene TRBJ2-7; D ambiguous. Germline V CDR1 and CDR2: SGDLS, YYNGEE. This CDR3 spans 15 amino acids. Trimming shortened V by 2 bases and J by 3 bases, and 15 bases separated the two germline ends. The CDR3 loop reads CASSVPGQLYYEQYF. CDR3 nucleotide sequence: TGTGCCAGCAGCGTTCCCGGGCAGCTTTACTACGAGCAGTACTTC.

This clonotype was seen at least ten times. The chain has TRBV20-1 and TRBJ2-1; 7 nucleotides align to TRBD2. The CDR3 length is 19 residues. The J segment lost 4 bases and the V segment lost 0 bases, leaving 18 bases of the junction unmatched. Germline CDR1 reads DFQATT; CDR2 reads SNEGSKA (reference sequence). CDR3 nucleotides: TGCAGTGCTAGAGATCAGGTTCGCGGAGGACTAGGCCAATACAATGAGCAGTTCTTC. Translation: CSARDQVRGGLGQYNEQFF.

This clonotype showed up many times. V gene TRBV7-8 combines with J gene TRBJ2-1; 8 nucleotides line up with TRBD2. CDR1 is SGHVS and CDR2 is FQNEAQ in the germline V gene. V shed 1 base, J shed 4 bases, and the junction held 6 bases outside the gene matches. There are 16 residues in the CDR3. The CDR3: CASSLEAGVTYNEQFF. CDR3 in DNA: TGTGCCAGCAGCTTAGAAGCGGGGGTAACGTACAATGAGCAGTTCTTC.

This clonotype came up many times. V is TRBV3-1 and J is TRBJ2-2; 11 nucleotides align to TRBD2. In germline, CDR1 is LGHDT, CDR2 YNNKEL (reference sequence). This CDR3 is built from 19 residues. V shed 4 bases and J 0 bases; nucleotides not matched to a gene: 10. CDR3 in DNA: TGTGCCAGCAGCCCCTCCCTAGCGGGGGGCGCATCGAACACCGGGGAGCTGTTTTTT. Amino acid sequence: CASSPSLAGGASNTGELFF.

This clonotype was counted ten times or more. The chain employs TRBV2 and TRBJ2-2; unclear D gene. The germline gives CDR1 SNHLY, CDR2 FYNNEI. This CDR3 is 15 amino acids long. V was clipped by 2 bases and J by 0 bases, with 7 bases between them. CDR3 nucleotide sequence: TGTGCCAGCAGTGAATTTGGGGCGAACACCGGGGAGCTGTTTTTT. Translating it yields CASSEFGANTGELFF.

In the case of this clonotype: Since a much larger clone is just one base distant, this may be a read error. The V gene is TRBV9, the J gene TRBJ1-2, with no clear D. This CDR3 has 13 residues. V shed 3 bases and J shed 2 bases, with 8 bases lying between them. The V gene's germline CDR1 is SGDLS and CDR2 YYNGEE. CDR3 sequence (DNA): TGTGCCAGCAGCGCGGCGGACAACTATGGCTACACCTTC. Translation gives CASSAADNYGYTF.

This clonotype was recorded many times. V is TRBV2 and J is TRBJ2-2; 7 bases match TRBD1. Germline assignment: CDR1 SNHLY and CDR2 FYNNEI. J lost 3 bases, V lost 9 bases, and 7 bases had no gene match. The CDR3 spans 14 residues. The CDR3 here is CASRSTGYTGELFF. The CDR3 nucleotides are TGTGCCAGTAGATCGACAGGGTACACCGGGGAGCTGTTTTTT.

This clonotype was detected ten times or more. V usage is TRBV12-3 or TRBV12-4 and J usage is TRBJ2-1; D ambiguous. Deletions cut 6 bases from V and 2 bases from J, with 14 bases between. This CDR3 region has 15 residues. The CDR3 region is CASSPKTFAYNEQFF. The DNA of the CDR3 is TGTGCCAGCAGCCCGAAAACATTCGCCTACAATGAGCAGTTCTTC.

There are many counts of this clonotype. The CDR3 spells CASSLGRAGQPQHF. The CDR3 DNA reads as TGTGCCAGCAGTTTGGGCAGGGCAGGTCAGCCCCAGCATTTT. The rearrangement links TRBV12-3 or TRBV12-4 to TRBJ1-5; TRBD1 might be the D (5 bases). Trimming took 3 bases from V and 6 from J, leaving 12 bases between them. CDR3 size: 14 residues.

There are many counts of this clonotype. The chain combines TRBV5-1 with TRBJ2-5; no clear D gene. The length of the CDR3 is 13 residues. Between the trimmed V and J ends, which lost 5 bases and 4 bases, there was a span of 12 bases. Germline V gene data show CDR1 as SGHRS and CDR2 as YFSETQ. CDR3 sequence: CASSRRERETQYF. CDR3 in DNA: TGCGCCAGCAGTAGAAGGGAACGAGAGACCCAGTACTTC.

This clonotype was counted ten times or more. The CDR3 coding sequence is TGCAGTGCTAGAGAGGGGGGGGGAGGCAATCAGCCCCAGCATTTT. Translated: CSAREGGGGNQPQHF. The chain recombines TRBV20-1 with TRBJ1-5; TRBD1 is a possible D gene (5 bases). Trimming pared 0 bases from V and 2 bases from J, leaving 11 bases between. CDR3 size: 15 residues. CDR1 is DFQATT, CDR2 SNEGSKA, per germline (reference sequence).

This clonotype was detected many times. This rearrangement joins TRBV28 to TRBJ2-7; D possibly corresponds to TRBD2 (5 bases). The V and J ends lost 7 bases and 2 bases respectively, with 21 bases between them. This CDR3 is built from 16 residues. Germline loops: CDR1 MDHEN, CDR2 SYDVKM. The CDR3 nucleotides are TGTGCCAGCATCCGGGCGGGTGTCCTACCTACCTACGAGCAGTACTTC. Amino acids: CASIRAGVLPTYEQYF.